This TCR beta chain was documented in a study of T cell responses to AZD1222 COVID-19 vaccine. Regarding this clone: Its specificity is unknown.

The CDR3 totals 15 residues. Between the trimmed V and J ends, which lost 3 bases and 1 base, there was a span of 12 bases. Germline-derived CDR1 and CDR2 are SNHLY and FYNNEI. Study observations and caveats: Only 5 or 6 individuals given AZD1222 were seropositive at baseline. Spike was spanned by vaccine-associated CD4 TCRs, which were dominant at 160-218 and 743-854. The donor group comprised mostly white British people and more females; the analysis possibly underestimated clonal diversity. Following two doses of AZD1222, Spike-specific TCR breadth and depth rose.

Libraries were prepared by immunoSEQ multiplex PCR; TCRdb keeps only in-frame clonotypes and omits some of them. Of 200,000 or so clones in the sample, around 92% were seen once. The rearrangement uses TRBV2 and TRBJ1-1; no reliable D call. This receptor was obtained from an adult in good health. Material: peripheral blood, obtained on day 0 of AZD1222 vaccination. The CDR3 is CASSDKDRANTEAFF. CDR3 DNA: TGTGCCAGCAGTGATAAGGATCGCGCGAACACTGAAGCTTTCTTT.